The clone carrying this T cell receptor (beta chain) was counted only a few times. Time point noted: sample taken at primary tumor resection. From tumor, nontumor lung or frozen PBMC, whole RNA was taken unsorted for sequencing. TCRdb re-called the 5' RACE reads through MiXCR, storing one row per CDR3 protein. The sample includes about 10,000 distinct CDR3 sequences, roughly 3.5% of them seen just once. The sample comes from a study of spatial heterogeneity in lung cancer. The CDR3 spans 15 residues. The germline gives CDR1 SGHRS, CDR2 YFSETQ. V shed 2 bases, J shed 5 bases, and the junction held 8 bases outside the gene matches.

The starting material was PBMCs, obtained at surgery. The source is a female donor with early-stage non-small cell lung cancer. The J gene is TRBJ2-5, the V gene TRBV5-1; 8 nucleotides align to TRBD2. The CDR3 here is CASSLNVGRGETQYF. Written as DNA, the CDR3 is TGCGCCAGCAGCTTAAACGTCGGGAGGGGCGAGACCCAGTACTTC.